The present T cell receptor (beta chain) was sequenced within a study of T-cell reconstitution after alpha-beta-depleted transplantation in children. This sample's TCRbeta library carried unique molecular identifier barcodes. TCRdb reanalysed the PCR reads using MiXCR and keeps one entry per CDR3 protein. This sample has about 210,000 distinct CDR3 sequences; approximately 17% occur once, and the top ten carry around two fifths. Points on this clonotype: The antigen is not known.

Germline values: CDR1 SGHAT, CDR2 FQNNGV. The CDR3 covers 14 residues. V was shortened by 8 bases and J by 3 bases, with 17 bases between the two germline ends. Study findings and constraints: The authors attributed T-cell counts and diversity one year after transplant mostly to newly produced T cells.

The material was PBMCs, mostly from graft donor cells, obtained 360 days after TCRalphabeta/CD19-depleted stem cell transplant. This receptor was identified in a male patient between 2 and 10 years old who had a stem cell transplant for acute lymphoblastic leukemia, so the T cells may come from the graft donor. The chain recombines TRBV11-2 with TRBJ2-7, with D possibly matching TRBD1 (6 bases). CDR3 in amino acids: CASALIRDNYEQYF. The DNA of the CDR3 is TGTGCCAGCGCACTTATCCGGGACAACTACGAGCAGTACTTC. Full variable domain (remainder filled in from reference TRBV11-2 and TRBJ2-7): EAGVAQSPRYKIIEKRQSVAFWCNPISGHATLYWYQQILGQGPKLLIQFQNNGVVDDSQLPKDRFSAERLKGVDSTLKIQPAKLEDSAVYLCASALIRDNYEQYFGPGTRLTVT.